The entry below gives a single TCR beta chain sequence along with its context. Its matching antigen is unknown. This record belongs to a study of monozygotic twins with inflammatory bowel disease. Looked up from germline, CDR1 is SGHTA and CDR2 is FQGNSA. This CDR3 region has 16 residues. The draw for each donor consisted of a single 2.5 ml blood sample. UMIs with a 6-nucleotide sample barcode were added by template switching. TCRdb reprocessed the 5' RACE reads, with one entry per CDR3 protein and no DNA. The table lists approximately 330,000 distinct CDR3 sequences. Points from the study as a whole: The authors found no support for a single strong IBD-associated signal or clonotype. Patients received differing immunosuppressive treatments, which may have added variability to their repertoires.

The chain couples TRBV7-2 to TRBJ1-5. The sequenced sample was blood. The TCR originated in a human donor with ulcerative colitis or Crohn's disease, or a healthy co-twin of an affected twin (not recorded which). The CDR3 loop reads CASSLWADNSNQPQHF.